This entry concerns a single T cell receptor beta chain. Its antigen is unidentified. The source of the sample is a study of T cells expressing NK-cell markers. Overall study context: Serological testing identified seven of the eight sequenced donors as HCMV-seropositive and one as seronegative.

TCRdb re-called the 5' RACE reads; one entry per CDR3 protein, DNA not given. This sample contains 150,000 to 180,000 distinct CDR3 sequences. Overall study findings and caveats: Dominant NKG2C+ clonotypes in five to seven donors made up roughly 1.0-7.5% of CD8+ T cells.

The CDR3 runs to 15 residues. The germline gives CDR1 LGHNA, CDR2 YNFKEQ. The sequence came from a woman between 50 and 59 years old in good health. The sequencing input was blood T cells: a sorted CD56 or NKG2C T cell subset, CD4+ or CD8+ T cells, or bulk PBMC T cells (not recorded which). The chain recombines TRBV4-2 with TRBJ1-5; TCRdb designates TRBD1, a call that cannot be tested without DNA. CDR3 loop: CASSQDGTENQPQHF.